This entry concerns a single T cell receptor (beta chain). Antigen: not known. CDR3 length: 13 residues. V shed 5 bases and J shed 4 bases, with 9 bases lying between them. Looked up from germline, CDR1 is SGHTA and CDR2 is FQGNSA. What was sequenced on ten immunoSEQ deep assay plates was unsorted PBMC DNA. As originally analysed: Filtering differed since immunoSEQ provided only junctions, with no quality scores. Measured with immunoSEQ multiplex PCR; TCRdb has only the in-frame clones, and not every one. From that table come the V and J calls and clone size; the DNA was used to work out D and trimming. This sample has approximately 470,000 clones, with approximately 84% found just once. This sample was included in a study of shared clonotypes between healthy human individuals. Across the whole study: The donor pool was made up of a couple of women and a few men aged 18 to 49. Findings and limits, study-wide: Tissues were not sampled, only blood, and their repertoires likely differ.

The V call is TRBV7-2, the J call TRBJ1-5; D is unclear. Sample: PBMCs. This receptor was identified in a woman aged 40 to 50 in good health. Some clones in this sample may be carry-over from other donors' samples. The CDR3 coding sequence is TGTGCCAGCAGCCCCCGATCGAATCAGCCCCAGCATTTT. Protein: CASSPRSNQPQHF.